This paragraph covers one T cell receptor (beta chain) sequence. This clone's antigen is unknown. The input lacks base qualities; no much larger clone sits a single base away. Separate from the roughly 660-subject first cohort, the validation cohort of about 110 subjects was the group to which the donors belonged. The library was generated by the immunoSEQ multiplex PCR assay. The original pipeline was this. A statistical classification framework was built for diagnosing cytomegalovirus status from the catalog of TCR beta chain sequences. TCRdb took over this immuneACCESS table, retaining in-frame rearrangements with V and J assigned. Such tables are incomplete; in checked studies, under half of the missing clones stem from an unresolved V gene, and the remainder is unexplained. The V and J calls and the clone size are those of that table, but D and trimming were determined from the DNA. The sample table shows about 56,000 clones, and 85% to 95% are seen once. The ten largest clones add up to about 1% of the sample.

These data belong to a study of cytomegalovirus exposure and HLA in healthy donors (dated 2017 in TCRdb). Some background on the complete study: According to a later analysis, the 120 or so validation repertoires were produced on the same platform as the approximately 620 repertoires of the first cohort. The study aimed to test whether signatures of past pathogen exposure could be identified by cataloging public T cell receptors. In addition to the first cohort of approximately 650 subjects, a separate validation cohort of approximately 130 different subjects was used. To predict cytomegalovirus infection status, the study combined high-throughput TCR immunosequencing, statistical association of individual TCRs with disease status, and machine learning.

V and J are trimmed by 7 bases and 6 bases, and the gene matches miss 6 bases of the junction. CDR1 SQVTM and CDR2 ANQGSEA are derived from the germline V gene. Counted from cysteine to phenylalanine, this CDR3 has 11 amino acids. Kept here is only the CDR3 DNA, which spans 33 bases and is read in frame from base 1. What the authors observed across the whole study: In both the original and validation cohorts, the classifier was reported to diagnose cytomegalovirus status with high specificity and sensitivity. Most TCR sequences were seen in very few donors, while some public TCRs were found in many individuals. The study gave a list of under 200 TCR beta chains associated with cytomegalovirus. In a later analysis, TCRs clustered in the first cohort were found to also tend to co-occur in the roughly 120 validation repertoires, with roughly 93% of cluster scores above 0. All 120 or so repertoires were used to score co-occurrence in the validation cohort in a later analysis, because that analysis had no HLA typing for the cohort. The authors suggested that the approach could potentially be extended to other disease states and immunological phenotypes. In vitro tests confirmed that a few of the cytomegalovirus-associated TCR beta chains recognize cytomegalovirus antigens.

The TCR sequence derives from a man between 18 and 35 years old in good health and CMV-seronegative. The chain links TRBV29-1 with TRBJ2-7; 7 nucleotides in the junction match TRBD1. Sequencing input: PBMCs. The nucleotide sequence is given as TGCAGCGGCTGGACAGGCACCGAGCAGTACTTC. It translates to CSGWTGTEQYF.